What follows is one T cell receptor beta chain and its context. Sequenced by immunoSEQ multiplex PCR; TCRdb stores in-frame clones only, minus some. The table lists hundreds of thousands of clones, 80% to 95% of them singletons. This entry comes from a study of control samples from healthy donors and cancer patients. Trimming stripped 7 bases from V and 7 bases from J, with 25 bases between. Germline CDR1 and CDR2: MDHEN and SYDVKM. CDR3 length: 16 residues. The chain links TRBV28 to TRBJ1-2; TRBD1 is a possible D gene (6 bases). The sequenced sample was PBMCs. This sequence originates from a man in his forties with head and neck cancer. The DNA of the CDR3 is TGTGCCAGCAACCCGAGGGGGTCCGGCCTGTTCTTTGGCTACACCTTC. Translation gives CASNPRGSGLFFGYTF.